Shown below are 5 T cell receptor beta chains from a single sample sequenced in a study of Ad26.COV2.S vaccination and SARS-CoV-2 variants. Treatment defined: roughly 18 received Ad26.COV2.S at low or high dose, single or two shots; 5 received placebo; per-sample allocation not given. Day 63 following the first vaccine or placebo injection was when the samples were taken. Profiling relied on immunoSEQ multiplex PCR, and the TCRdb table lists in-frame clones only, not all of them. The sample contains 380,000 or so clones, 83% of which appear only once. Specimen: peripheral blood, collected in a trial of Ad26.COV2.S vaccine versus placebo. These receptors came from a person aged 18-60 years who received the Ad26.COV2.S COVID-19 vaccine or a placebo.

This sequence joins TRBV3-1 (or the pseudogene TRBV3-2) and TRBJ1-4; D perhaps matches TRBD1 (5 bases). CDR3 size: 16 residues. V lost 1 base and J lost 5, with 14 bases in between. Germline V CDR1 and CDR2: LGHDT, YNNKEL (reference sequence). This chain's CDR3 is CASSQAGLSFNEKLFF. The CDR3 DNA is TGTGCCAGCAGCCAAGCAGGGTTAAGTTTCAATGAAAAACTGTTTTTT.

Details on this clone: This specimen includes other DNA sequences encoding the same CDR3. This chain uses TRBV6-1 with TRBJ1-2, with a weak D call TRBD1 (5 bases). This CDR3 region has 14 residues. Per the germline V gene, CDR1 is MNHNS and CDR2 is SASEGT. V was clipped by 1 base and J by 5 bases, with 11 bases between them. CDR3 region: CASSEGTGLYGYTF. CDR3 coding DNA: TGTGCCAGCAGTGAAGGTACAGGCCTATATGGCTACACCTTC.

The gene calls are TRBV5-1 and TRBJ2-3, with 15 bases fitting TRBD2. After removal of 4 bases from V and 0 bases from J, the junction contained 6 bases not matched to a gene. The CDR3 contains 18 residues. Germline CDR1 is SGHRS and CDR2 is YFSETQ. This CDR3 reads CASSPGGLAGGSTDTQYF. DNA for the CDR3: TGCGCCAGCAGCCCCGGGGGACTAGCGGGGGGTAGCACAGATACGCAGTATTTT.

The table lists this clone with a count of one. This rearrangement joins TRBV5-5 to TRBJ2-7; tentatively, D is TRBD2 (5 bases). Trimming left V 0 bases short and J 0 bases short, with 13 bases between. The germline gives CDR1 SGHKS, CDR2 YYEKEE (reference sequence). The CDR3 consists of 16 residues. CDR3 loop: CASSLVPSGPSYEQYF. Here the CDR3 DNA reads TGTGCCAGCAGCTTGGTCCCCAGCGGACCCTCCTACGAGCAGTACTTC. Filled out from reference TRBV5-5 and TRBJ2-7, the complete variable domain reads DAGVTQSPTHLIKTRGQQVTLRCSPISGHKSVSWYQQVLGQGPQFIFQYYEKEERGRGNFPDRFSARQFPNYSSELNVNALLLGDSALYLCASSLVPSGPSYEQYFGPGTRLTVT.

The chain carries TRBV6-5 and TRBJ2-1; 7 positions match TRBD2. V dropped 6 bases and J dropped 0; count of bases not matched to a gene: 5. This CDR3 has 15 residues. CDR1 and CDR2 (germline): MNHEY, SVGAGI. CDR3 coding DNA: TGTGCCAGCAGGGGAATAGCGGGCTCCTACAATGAGCAGTTCTTC. The encoded protein is CASRGIAGSYNEQFF.